Given below is one T cell receptor (beta chain) in context. Additional DNA sequences in this sample encode the identical CDR3. This record belongs to a study of shared clonotypes between healthy human individuals. The naive CD8 subset, CD45RO-negative cells positively selected for CCR7, excluded terminally differentiated effector memory CD45RA+ cells. Libraries were prepared by immunoSEQ multiplex PCR; TCRdb keeps only in-frame clonotypes and omits some of them. The data show roughly 2.1 million clones, 93% seen once. Source material: naive CD8+ T cells from PBMCs. The clonotype comes from a man between 18 and 35 years old in good health. Some clones in this sample may be carry-over from other donors' samples.

The CDR3 loop reads CASRTGANVLTF. CDR3 DNA sequence: TGTGCCAGCAGAACTGGGGCCAACGTCCTGACTTTC. V is TRBV2 and J is TRBJ2-6; D remains ambiguous. The CDR3 length is 12 residues. Trimming shortened V by 6 bases and J by 2 bases, and 2 bases separated the two germline ends. The germline V gene has CDR1 SNHLY and CDR2 FYNNEI.